These T cell receptor beta chains were read from a single sample in a study of identical twins. MiXCR, applied by TCRdb to the 5' RACE reads, yields one record per CDR3 protein. Of some 1,700,000 distinct CDR3 sequences listed, under 35% are singletons. Specimen: cord blood. Source of these receptors: a newborn girl in good health. CDR3s include the opening cysteine and the closing phenylalanine or tryptophan. A D gene is named only where the DNA matches it firmly. Size is omitted from some rows. Given values are once, few, many or a class for expanded clones.

-	-	TRBV28	TRBJ1-6	12	TGTGCCAGCAGTTTAGAGTTCTCACCCCTCCACTTT	CASSLEFSPLHF
-	TRBD2	TRBV7-2	TRBJ2-1	18	TGTGCCAGCAGCGGAGGTCTCCTAGCGGGAGGTTTCGGGGATGAGCAGTTCTTC	CASSGGLLAGGFGDEQFF
once	TRBD2	TRBV2	TRBJ2-7	14	TGTGCCAGCAGTGAGAGTAGCGGGGGTTACGAGCAGTACTTC	CASSESSGGYEQYF
-	TRBD2	TRBV5-1	TRBJ2-4	17	TGCGCCAGCAGCTTGCCAGGACTAGGAGCGGCCAAAAACATTCAGTACTTC	CASSLPGLGAAKNIQYF
-	TRBD1	TRBV7-9	TRBJ1-1	16	TGTGCCAGCAGCTTAAAACAGGGGCGGAGGAACACTGAAGCTTTCTTT	CASSLKQGRRNTEAFF
-	-	TRBV28	TRBJ1-5	12	TGTGCCGACCAGGGGTTCAATCAGCCCCAGCATTTT	CADQGFNQPQHF
few	TRBD2	TRBV5-4	TRBJ2-7	15	TGTGCCAGCAGCTTCTATCTAGCGGGAGGTGACGAGCAGTACTTC	CASSFYLAGGDEQYF
many	-	TRBV7-2	TRBJ2-3	15	TGTGCCAGCAGCTTACTGGACTACCTCGGAGATACGCAGTATTTT	CASSLLDYLGDTQYF
-	-	TRBV5-6	TRBJ1-2	13	TGTGCCAGCAGCATATGGGACCGCGATGGCTACACCTTC	CASSIWDRDGYTF
-	-	TRBV5-5	TRBJ1-1	14	TGTGCCAGCAGCACAGGGTTCGATGGCACTGAAGCTTTCTTT	CASSTGFDGTEAFF
few	-	TRBV5-1	TRBJ2-1	13	TGCGCCACTAACGAAGGGGGGGCGAGTGAGCAGTTCTTC	CATNEGGASEQFF
-	TRBD1	TRBV10-3	TRBJ2-7	15	TGTGCCATCAGTAACAGGGGCCTTCTCTACAATGAGCAGTACTTC	CAISNRGLLYNEQYF
-	-	TRBV20-1	TRBJ1-1	13	TGCAGTGCTAGACCCACAGCGAACACTGAAGCTTTCTTT	CSARPTANTEAFF
few	-	TRBV7-2	TRBJ1-4	15	TGTGCCAGCAGCTTAGTGGCTTCAACTAATGAAAAACTGTTTTTT	CASSLVASTNEKLFF
-	TRBD1	TRBV7-9	TRBJ2-4	18	TGTGCCAGCAGCTTAGGCGCCCGGACAGGGGGAGCCAAAAACATTCAGTACTTC	CASSLGARTGGAKNIQYF
-	-	TRBV6-1	TRBJ2-1	14	TGTGCCAGCAGTCCTAGGTATCCCTACAATGAGCAGTTCTTC	CASSPRYPYNEQFF
-	-	TRBV6-1	TRBJ2-1	17	TGTGCCAGCAGTCCCGAATCACTAGCTCTCTCCTACAATGAGCAGTTCTTC	CASSPESLALSYNEQFF
once	-	TRBV7-9	TRBJ2-6	18	TGTGCCAGCAGCTTAGCGATAGCTTTCTTCTCTGGGGCCAACGTCCTGACTTTC	CASSLAIAFFSGANVLTF
few	-	TRBV2	TRBJ1-2	12	TGTGCCAGCATTAGGGCCTCCTATGGCTACACCTTC	CASIRASYGYTF
-	-	TRBV20-1	TRBJ2-2	12	TGCAGTGCTGGTGGCGGCCCCGGGGAGCTGTTTTTT	CSAGGGPGELFF
-	-	TRBV4-1	TRBJ1-1	13	TGCGCCAGCGGGGGGTACGGGGGCCCTGAAGCTTTCTTT	CASGGYGGPEAFF
-	TRBD1	TRBV27	TRBJ1-1	15	TGTGCCAGCAGTCCCACCTCCGGACAGGGGGCGCGAGCTTTCTTT	CASSPTSGQGARAFF
few	TRBD2	TRBV5-1	TRBJ2-1	18	TGCGCCAGCAGCTTGCAGACTAGCGGGCTTAGCTCCTACAATGAGCAGTTCTTC	CASSLQTSGLSSYNEQFF
-	TRBD1	TRBV2	TRBJ1-6	15	TGTGCCAGCAGTGGTGGGGACAGGGCAAATTCACCCCTCCACTTT	CASSGGDRANSPLHF
-	-	TRBV14	TRBJ2-7	12	TGTGTCAGCAGCCGACACTTATACGAGCAGTACTTC	CVSSRHLYEQYF
few	TRBD2	TRBV6-5	TRBJ2-3	15	TGTGCCAGCAGTTACACGGGAGGGGGGACAGATACGCAGTATTTT	CASSYTGGGTDTQYF
few	-	TRBV6-5	TRBJ1-5	15	TGTGCCAGCAGTTACTCCTGGACAGTCAATCAGCCCCAGCATTTT	CASSYSWTVNQPQHF
-	-	TRBV12-3/TRBV12-4	TRBJ2-3	16	TGTGCCGGCAGTTTAAAGCCCTGGAGAGGTTTAGATACGCGGTATTTT	CAGSLKPWRGLDTRYF
-	TRBD2	TRBV27	TRBJ2-3	16	TGTGCCAGCAGTTTATACGCTAGCGGCTACACAGATACGCAGTATTTT	CASSLYASGYTDTQYF
few	-	TRBV7-6	TRBJ1-2	14	TGTGCCAGCAGCCCGATTGGGGGGCTGTCGGGCTACACCTTC	CASSPIGGLSGYTF
few	-	TRBV18	TRBJ1-6	17	TGTGCCAGCTCACCCCGGGAGTCCAGATCCTCTAATTCACCCCTCCACTTT	CASSPRESRSSNSPLHF
-	TRBD2	TRBV3-1	TRBJ2-3	16	TGTGCCAGCAGCCAAGGTGGCGGGAGAAGCACAGATACGCAGTATTTT	CASSQGGGRSTDTQYF
-	-	TRBV9	TRBJ2-1	17	TGTGCCAGCAGCGTAGAAGGGTCGGCCTACGGCTACAATGAGCAGTTCTTC	CASSVEGSAYGYNEQFF
few	TRBD1	TRBV29-1	TRBJ2-4	14	TGCAGCGCCCACCGGACAGGGCAGCTCAGGGGGCAGTACTTC	CSAHRTGQLRGQYF
many	-	TRBV29-1	TRBJ2-1	16	TGCAGCGTTGAGGGTACAGCAAAAATTTCCTACAATGAGCAGTTCTTC	CSVEGTAKISYNEQFF
once	TRBD1	TRBV4-2	TRBJ1-6	16	TGTGCCAGCAGCCAAGAACACAGGGGCGTTAATTCACCCCTCCACTTT	CASSQEHRGVNSPLHF
-	TRBD2	TRBV20-1	TRBJ2-1	15	TGCAGTGCTCTACCTTCTAGCGGGCAGTACAATGAGCAGTTCTTC	CSALPSSGQYNEQFF
-	TRBD1	TRBV4-1	TRBJ2-1	16	TGCGCCAGCAGCCGCGGACCGGGACAGTCCTACAATGAGCAGTTCTTC	CASSRGPGQSYNEQFF
-	-	TRBV20-1	TRBJ2-2	15	TGCAGTGTGCCTCAAGGGCGGAGTAACACCGGGGAGCTGTTTTTT	CSVPQGRSNTGELFF
few	-	TRBV28	TRBJ2-7	13	TGTGCCATCGGGGACGACCCAACCTACGAGCAGTACTTC	CAIGDDPTYEQYF
-	TRBD2	TRBV29-1	TRBJ2-7	15	TGCAGCGTTGAGAGCGGGGGACTAGCTGTAAATGAGCAGTACTTC	CSVESGGLAVNEQYF
-	-	TRBV29-1	TRBJ2-6	14	TGCAGCGTCCTAGGGGGCTCTGGGGCCAACGTCCTGACTTTC	CSVLGGSGANVLTF
many	-	TRBV15	TRBJ2-3	15	TGTGCCACCAGCAGAGATCGTCCTAGCACAGATACGCAGTATTTT	CATSRDRPSTDTQYF
-	-	TRBV12-5	TRBJ2-6	17	TGTGCTAGTGGTTTTTACACCGGGCCTTCTGGGGCCAACGCCCTGACTTTC	CASGFYTGPSGANALTF
-	TRBD2	TRBV4-2	TRBJ2-4	15	TGTGCCAGCAGCCAAGAACGACTAGCGGGGGTCAAGCAGTACTTC	CASSQERLAGVKQYF
many	TRBD1	TRBV29-1	TRBJ2-7	14	TGCAGCGTTGAAGATAAACAGGGGGTTTACGAGCAGTACTTC	CSVEDKQGVYEQYF
-	TRBD2	TRBV4-1	TRBJ2-1	16	TGCGCCAGCAGCCAAGGAGGGACTAGCCACAATAATGAGCAGTTCTTC	CASSQGGTSHNNEQFF
-	TRBD1	TRBV2	TRBJ1-6	18	TGTGCCAGCAGTTATCCGGGACAGGCATCCTTTTATAATTCACCCCTCCACTTT	CASSYPGQASFYNSPLHF
once	TRBD2	TRBV11-2	TRBJ2-5	17	TGTGCCAGCAGCCGTGCTGGGACTAGCGGGGGACAAGAGACCCAGTACTTC	CASSRAGTSGGQETQYF
-	-	TRBV20-1	TRBJ1-6	13	TGCAGTGCTAGGCGCAGGGACCATTCACCCCTCCACTTT	CSARRRDHSPLHF
few	-	TRBV29-1	TRBJ1-1	10	TGCAGCGTGAGTCACACTGAAGCTTTCTTT	CSVSHTEAFF
-	-	TRBV16	TRBJ1-5	13	TGTGCCAGCAGCCAGGGACATTATCAGCCCCAGCATTTT	CASSQGHYQPQHF
-	TRBD1	TRBV20-1	TRBJ1-4	12	TGCAGTGCTCAGGGGGCGCGGGAAAAACTGTTTTTT	CSAQGAREKLFF
-	TRBD2	TRBV28	TRBJ2-4	16	TGTGCCAGCAGCATTACTAGCGGGAGAGGGGGGGGCATTCAGTACTTC	CASSITSGRGGGIQYF
once	-	TRBV6-5	TRBJ1-1	13	TGTGCCAGCACTTCGGACTGCTACACTGAAGCTTTCTTT	CASTSDCYTEAFF
few	-	TRBV28	TRBJ1-4	13	TGTGCCAGCACGGACGGAGTTGAGGAAAAACTGTTTTTT	CASTDGVEEKLFF
-	-	TRBV28	TRBJ2-3	11	TGTGCCAGCAGTTCGGACTTTACGCAGTATTTT	CASSSDFTQYF
-	-	TRBV4-2	TRBJ2-5	15	TGTGCCAGCAGCCAAGTCAAAAACCGGGGCGAGACCCAGTACTTC	CASSQVKNRGETQYF
-	-	TRBV20-1	TRBJ1-5	15	TGCAGTGCCACCGGGACCGCATATAGCAATCAGCCCCAGCATTTT	CSATGTAYSNQPQHF